The 3 T cell receptor beta chains below were found in one sample sequenced in a study of neurological immune-mediated disorders. TCRdb analysed the 5' RACE reads with MiXCR anew, one entry per CDR3 protein. The table lists 50,000 or so distinct CDR3 sequences, 3% to 4% of them singletons. Sequencing input: PBMCs. Receptor source: a man in his sixties with multiple sclerosis.

There are many counts of this clonotype. The chain uses TRBV7-9 and TRBJ1-2, with TRBD1 as a possible D gene (5 bases). V lost 7 bases, J lost 12 bases, and 18 bases lay in between. There are 12 residues in the CDR3. The germline V gene encodes CDR1 SEHNR and CDR2 FQNEAQ (reference sequence). The CDR3, as DNA: TGTGCCAGCACCTTGTACGGGGCTGCCCACACCTTC. It is translated as CASTLYGAAHTF.

This clonotype was seen a few times. V and J are TRBV20-1 and TRBJ1-4, with 7 bases fitting TRBD1. Germline values: CDR1 DFQATT, CDR2 SNEGSKA (reference sequence). V dropped 0 bases and J dropped 6; count of bases not matched to a gene: 4. The CDR3 contains 14 residues. As DNA, the CDR3 is TGCAGTGCTAGAGACCGACAGGGTTATGAAAAACTGTTTTTT. This codes for CSARDRQGYEKLFF.

This clonotype was seen at least ten times. The chain couples TRBV20-1 to TRBJ2-7; D tentatively reads TRBD1 or TRBD2 (5 bases each). Looked up from germline, CDR1 is DFQATT and CDR2 is SNEGSKA (reference sequence). This CDR3 contains 15 residues. The V gene lost 8 bases and the J gene lost 2 bases, with 22 bases spanning the gap. CDR3 coding DNA: TGCAGTACGTACGGAAGCGAGGGGTTCACCTACGAGCAGTACTTC. Translated, it gives CSTYGSEGFTYEQYF.